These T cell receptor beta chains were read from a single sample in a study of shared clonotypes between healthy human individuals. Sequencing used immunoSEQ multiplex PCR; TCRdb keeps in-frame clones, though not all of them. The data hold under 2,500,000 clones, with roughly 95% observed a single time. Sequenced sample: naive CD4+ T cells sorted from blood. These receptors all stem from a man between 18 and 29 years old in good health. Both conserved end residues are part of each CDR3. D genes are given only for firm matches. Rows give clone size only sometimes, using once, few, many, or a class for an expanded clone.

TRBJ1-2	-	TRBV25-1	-	CASSEGPAVYGYTF	TGTGCCAGCAGTGAAGGGCCGGCCGTATATGGCTACACCTTC
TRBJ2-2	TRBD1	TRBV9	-	CASSGRGQGASGELFF	TGTGCCAGCAGCGGGCGAGGGCAGGGGGCGTCCGGGGAGCTGTTTTTT
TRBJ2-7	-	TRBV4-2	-	CASSQDPPLTVGAYEQYF	TGTGCCAGCAGCCAAGACCCTCCCCTTACGGTAGGGGCCTACGAGCAGTACTTC
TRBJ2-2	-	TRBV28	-	CASSLLSTWELFF	TGTGCCAGCAGTTTATTAAGTACTTGGGAGCTGTTTTTT
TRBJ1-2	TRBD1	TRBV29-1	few	CSVEGTGGDTF	TGCAGCGTTGAAGGGACAGGGGGTGACACCTTC
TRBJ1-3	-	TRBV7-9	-	CASSLAGVSGNTIYF	TGTGCCAGCAGCTTAGCGGGGGTTTCTGGAAACACCATATATTTT
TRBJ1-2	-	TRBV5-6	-	CASSERLYGYTF	TGTGCCAGCAGTGAGAGGCTATATGGCTACACCTTC
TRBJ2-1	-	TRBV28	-	CASSPPRGGPAYNEQFF	TGTGCCAGCAGTCCCCCGAGGGGTGGGCCCGCCTACAATGAGCAGTTCTTC
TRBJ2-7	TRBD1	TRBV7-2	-	CASRSGTGDEQYF	TGTGCCAGCAGGTCCGGGACAGGGGACGAGCAGTACTTC
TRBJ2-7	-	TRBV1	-	CTSSLRSISAYEQYF	TGCACCAGCAGCCTCCGATCCATCTCTGCCTACGAGCAGTACTTC
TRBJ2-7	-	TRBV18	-	CASSPGIPNEQYF	TGTGCCAGCTCACCAGGAATACCCAACGAGCAGTACTTC
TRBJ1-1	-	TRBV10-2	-	CASSERYTEAFF	TGCGCCAGCAGTGAAAGGTACACTGAAGCTTTCTTT
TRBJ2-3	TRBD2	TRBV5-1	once	CASSSEGLAGAIDTQYF	TGCGCCAGCAGCTCGGAGGGACTAGCGGGAGCAATAGATACGCAGTATTTT